The 21 T cell receptor beta chains reported below all come from one sample, sequenced in a study of Graves' ophthalmopathy and Graves' hyperthyroidism. For repertoire sequencing, the TCR beta CDR3 regions were amplified from RNA transcripts. HTBI primers were employed in first-round RT-PCR, then a second-round multiplex PCR followed. TCRdb analysed the multiplex PCR reads with MiXCR anew, one entry per CDR3 protein. The table records hundreds of thousands of distinct CDR3 sequences, 21% of them present only once. The sequencing input was peripheral blood. These receptors all come from a woman between 18 and 29 years old with stable Graves' hyperthyroidism.

This clonotype appeared a few times. The chain carries TRBV27 and TRBJ2-4, with a tentative D call TRBD2 (6 bases). This CDR3 has 15 amino acids. Per germline, CDR1 MNHEY and CDR2 SMNVEV (reference sequence). V shed 10 bases and J shed 0 bases, with 16 bases lying between them. The CDR3 sequence: CATRGAGLAKNIQYF. DNA for the CDR3: TGTGCCACCCGCGGTGCGGGATTAGCCAAAAACATTCAGTACTTC.

The rearrangement uses TRBV6-4 and TRBJ2-2, with D perhaps matching TRBD1 (5 bases). The CDR3 runs 13 residues. Germline V gives CDR1 MRHNA, CDR2 SNTAGT. V dropped 7 bases and J dropped 3 bases, with 9 bases sitting between them. The CDR3 sequence is CASTTGHTGELFF. For the CDR3, the DNA is TGTGCCAGCACTACAGGCCACACCGGGGAGCTGTTTTTT.

This clonotype has a count of ten or more. A read error may be the cause here, since a much bigger clone is one base away. V usage is TRBV7-3 and J usage is TRBJ2-7, with 8 bases matching TRBD1. Trimming cost V 6 bases and J 6 bases; bases outside gene matches: 13. CDR3 length: 15 amino acids. The V gene's germline CDR1 is SGHTA and CDR2 FQGTGA. The DNA for the CDR3 is TGTGCCAGCAGTCTTGCCGGGACAGGAGCCTGCGAGCAGTACTTC. Translation: CASSLAGTGACEQYF. Together with reference TRBV7-3 and TRBJ2-7, the CDR3 gives the full variable domain: GAGVSQTPSNKVTEKGKYVELRCDPISGHTALYWYRQSLGQGPEFLIYFQGTGAADDSGLPNDRFFAVRPEGSVSTLKIQRTERGDSAVYLCASSLAGTGACEQYFGPGTRLTVT.

The CDR3 region is CASSLLRDSSYEQYF. The CDR3 bases are TGTGCCAGCAGTTTACTCCGGGACAGTTCCTACGAGCAGTACTTC. The V gene is TRBV28, the J gene TRBJ2-7, with 7 bases identical to TRBD1. CDR3 length: 15 residues. V lost 2 bases, J lost 1 base, and 5 bases stayed unmatched. Germline V gene lookup returns CDR1 MDHEN and CDR2 SYDVKM.

The table lists this clonotype with many counts. The gene calls are TRBV18 and TRBJ2-5; D remains ambiguous. From germline, CDR1 is KGHSH and CDR2 LQKENI. The germline V and J ends were trimmed by 0 bases and 5 bases, with 4 bases remaining between them. The CDR3 is made up of 12 amino acids. CDR3 sequence: CASSPPAETQYF. CDR3 bases: TGTGCCAGCTCACCACCGGCTGAGACCCAGTACTTC.

This clonotype was counted many times. Its ends do not fully match the called genes, so a read error is possible. The V gene is TRBV28, the J gene TRBJ2-4; no firm D call. The CDR3 covers 14 residues. Germline lookup yields CDR1 MDHEN and CDR2 SYDVKM. The CDR3, as DNA: TGTGCCAGCAGTTTAAGGGTGGCCAAAAACATTAAGTACTTC. The encoded protein is CASSLRVAKNIKYF. Full variable domain (missing parts from reference TRBV28 and TRBJ2-4): DVKVTQSSRYLVKRTGEKVFLECVQDMDHENMFWYRQDPGLGLRLIYFSYDVKMKEKGDIPEGYSVSREKKERFSLILESASTNQTSMYLCASSLRVAKNIKYFGAGTRLSVL.

The chain is built from TRBV30 and TRBJ1-2; TRBD1 aligns across 7 bases. The junction had 2 bases not matched to a gene; V was cut back by 4 bases and J by 0 bases. From germline, CDR1 is GTSNPN and CDR2 SVGIG (reference sequence). The length of the CDR3 is 13 residues. The CDR3 sequence is CAWTGQTNYGYTF. CDR3 nucleotides: TGTGCCTGGACGGGACAGACTAACTATGGCTACACCTTC.

Many counts were recorded for this clonotype. The rearrangement joins TRBV19 to TRBJ1-6; D unclear. This CDR3 spans 14 amino acids. Trimming removed 6 bases from V and 9 bases from J, with 15 bases in between. CDR1 is LNHDA, CDR2 SQIVND, per germline (reference sequence). CDR3 sequence reads: CASSDNPGGSPLHF. CDR3 nucleotide sequence: TGTGCCAGTAGCGACAACCCGGGCGGTTCACCCCTCCACTTT.

This clonotype was counted ten times or more. This chain links TRBV11-1 with TRBJ2-7; possible D gene TRBD2, 6 bases. Germline V CDR1 and CDR2: SGHAT, FQDESV (reference sequence). V lost 5 bases to trimming and J lost 2 bases, with 22 bases between them. The CDR3 contains 17 residues. CDR3 bases: TGTGCCAGCAGCATGTCCCTCGGACCTAGCGCTACCTACGAGCAGTACTTC. It yields the protein CASSMSLGPSATYEQYF.

At least ten counts were recorded for this clonotype. The chain recombines TRBV9 with TRBJ1-1, with a tentative D call TRBD1 (5 bases). Germline V gives CDR1 SGDLS, CDR2 YYNGEE. This CDR3 region has 15 residues. V shed 0 bases and J shed 4 bases, with 13 bases lying between them. CDR3 sequence reads: CASSVAPLRGTEAFF. The CDR3 DNA is TGTGCCAGCAGCGTAGCACCCCTTAGGGGCACTGAAGCTTTCTTT.

This clonotype has ten or more counts. The chain has TRBV10-3 and TRBJ2-5; TRBD2 matches 8 bases. The CDR3 loop spans 16 amino acids. Trimming at V came to 1 base and at J to 5 bases, leaving 9 bases not matched to a gene. CDR1 is ENHRY, CDR2 SYGVKD, per germline. The CDR3 protein is CAISELSGSPAETQYF. CDR3 bases: TGTGCCATCAGTGAGTTGAGCGGGAGCCCAGCCGAGACCCAGTACTTC.

The CDR3 sequence: CASSYEEAGPYEQYF. CDR3 DNA sequence: TGTGCCAGCAGTTATGAGGAAGCGGGGCCCTACGAGCAGTACTTC. The rearrangement joins TRBV6-2 or TRBV6-3 to TRBJ2-7; 7 positions agree with TRBD2. The trim removed 3 bases at V and 2 bases at J, leaving 7 bases unmatched. The CDR3 totals 15 residues. CDR1 and CDR2 from the germline V gene are MNHEY and SVGEGT.

Concerning this clonotype itself: A read error may be the cause here, since a much bigger clone is one base away. The chain employs TRBV2 and TRBJ2-6; D uncertain. Per the germline V gene, CDR1 is SNHLY and CDR2 is FYNNEI. CDR3 length: 12 residues. Trimming left V 8 bases short and J 0 bases short, with 2 bases between. DNA for the CDR3: TGTGCCAGCCACTCTGGGGCCAACGTCCTGACTTTC. Its protein product is CASHSGANVLTF.

This clonotype was seen at least ten times. V and J are TRBV20-1 and TRBJ2-7; weak D call: TRBD2 (5 bases). In germline, CDR1 is DFQATT, CDR2 SNEGSKA (reference sequence). This CDR3 contains 15 residues. V was pared by 3 bases and J by 0 bases, with 15 bases between. Here the CDR3 DNA reads TGCAGTGCTAGCCCCGGATGGGGAGACTCCTACGAGCAGTACTTC. Translated: CSASPGWGDSYEQYF.

The rearrangement links TRBV19 to TRBJ1-1, with no clear D. Between the trimmed V and J ends, which lost 1 base and 3 bases, there was a span of 9 bases. The germline gives CDR1 LNHDA, CDR2 SQIVND (reference sequence). The CDR3 length is 14 residues. The CDR3 bases are TGTGCCAGTAGTATAGGTAGTGACTACACTGAAGCTTTCTTT. This encodes CASSIGSDYTEAFF.

The chain links TRBV19 to TRBJ2-2; tentative D call: TRBD2 (5 bases). The CDR3 spans 15 residues. V was trimmed by 1 base and J by 4 bases, leaving 10 bases between them. Germline lookup yields CDR1 LNHDA and CDR2 SQIVND (reference sequence). DNA for the CDR3: TGTGCCAGTAGTATAGGCTTGGCGGGCACCGGGGAGCTGTTTTTT. Protein: CASSIGLAGTGELFF.

Comments on this clonotype: This clone may be a read error of a much larger clone one base away. The rearrangement uses TRBV20-1 and TRBJ2-5, with D unresolved. CDR1 DFQATT and CDR2 SNEGSKA come from the germline V gene (reference sequence). CDR3 size: 14 residues. The CDR3 region is CSATRTAIQDTQYF. The CDR3 DNA reads as TGCAGTGCTACCCGGACGGCGATACAAGATACCCAGTACTTC.

The sample holds many counts of this clonotype. CDR3 amino acids: CASSRQGMGVTQYF. Here the CDR3 DNA reads TGTGCCAGCAGTAGACAGGGCATGGGAGTGACCCAGTACTTC. This chain connects TRBV12-3 or TRBV12-4 to TRBJ2-5, with 7 bases identical to TRBD1. The CDR3 contains 14 residues. With 5 bases clipped from V and 7 bases from J, the junction kept 10 bases outside the gene matches.

This sequence joins TRBV12-3 or TRBV12-4 and TRBJ2-5; 7 positions agree with TRBD2. V was pared by 6 bases and J by 12 bases, with 7 bases of the junction left unmatched. The CDR3 sequence is 11 residues long. As DNA, the CDR3 is TGTGCCAGCAGGGAGTCGGGACTAAAGTACTTC. Translated, it gives CASRESGLKYF.

This clonotype was seen ten or more times. This chain connects TRBV6-1 to TRBJ1-5; perhaps TRBD1 as D (6 bases). V dropped 6 bases and J dropped 0 bases, with 15 bases sitting between them. CDR1 is MNHNS and CDR2 is SASEGT in the germline V gene. The CDR3 totals 16 residues. The CDR3 DNA is TGTGCCAGCAGCTCGGGACATGCGAATAGCAATCAGCCCCAGCATTTT. Amino acids: CASSSGHANSNQPQHF.

This sequence joins TRBV27 and TRBJ1-2; TRBD1 matches 8 bases. The V gene end was trimmed by 11 bases and the J gene end by 7 bases; junction bases not matched to a gene: 24. CDR1 and CDR2 (germline): MNHEY, SMNVEV (reference sequence). This CDR3 spans 17 amino acids. CDR3 nucleotide sequence: TGTGCCGCCCCCCGCCCCACAATCAGGGGGCGCGTCGGTGGCTACACCTTC. Translated, it gives CAAPRPTIRGRVGGYTF.